This T cell receptor beta chain was sequenced during a study of OX40 agonist ivuxolimab in advanced cancers. Study-wide background: Every 2 weeks, patients received ivuxolimab intravenously, dosed at 0.01 to 10 mg/kg. The group had a mean age of around 60 years, ranged from roughly 20 to 80, and was approximately 81% male.

The method was immunoSEQ multiplex PCR; TCRdb's version includes in-frame clones alone and lacks a portion of them. In the table there are nearly 110,000 clones, roughly nine tenths of which are singletons. Study results and limitations: Among the least clonally expanded were partial responders at 0.1-3.0 mg/kg.

Comment on this clone: Its antigen is not identified.

The ends were cut back, 1 base at V and 4 bases at J, with 10 bases in the middle. CDR3 length equals 14 residues. CDR1 and CDR2 (germline): SGHAT, FQNNGV. Sequenced material: CD4+ or CD8+ T cells sorted from blood, taken in a trial of the OX40 agonist ivuxolimab. The chain recombines TRBV11-2 with TRBJ1-2; no firm D call. The sequence was obtained from an adult with an advanced solid tumor such as melanoma, head and neck, liver or kidney cancer. Written as DNA, the CDR3 is TGTGCCAGCAGCTTAGGCACGGGGAGCTATGGCTACACCTTC. Translating gives CASSLGTGSYGYTF.